This TCR beta chain was recorded in a study of T-cell memory formation after mild COVID-19. Study-wide points: Clones that shrank (day 15 to 85) were balanced CD4/CD8, whereas later expanders leaned CD4+. Among clones peaking at day 37 in the second wave, SARS-CoV-2 specificity remained unconfirmed. Memory from before infection featured some responding clones, which suggests cross-reactive memory joined.

Via MiXCR, TCRdb re-called the 5' RACE reads, giving one row per CDR3 protein. This table has 250,000 to 300,000 distinct CDR3 sequences, under 20% appearing once. This clonotype was observed a handful of times. Its antigen is not identified. Per germline, CDR1 SGHAT and CDR2 FQNNGV. This CDR3 contains 14 residues. The V end was cut by 5 bases, the J end by 7 bases, with 17 bases between. V and J are TRBV11-2 and TRBJ1-2, with D perhaps TRBD1 (5 bases). This TCR was recovered from a man between 18 and 35 years old who had mild COVID-19 (a few samples of this study predate the infection). Cell type and time point are not known. Input material: PBMCs or a T cell subset sorted from them (not recorded which). CDR3 sequence reads: CASSPDRGGFGYTF. The CDR3 bases are TGTGCCAGCAGCCCAGACCGGGGGGGATTTGGCTACACCTTC.